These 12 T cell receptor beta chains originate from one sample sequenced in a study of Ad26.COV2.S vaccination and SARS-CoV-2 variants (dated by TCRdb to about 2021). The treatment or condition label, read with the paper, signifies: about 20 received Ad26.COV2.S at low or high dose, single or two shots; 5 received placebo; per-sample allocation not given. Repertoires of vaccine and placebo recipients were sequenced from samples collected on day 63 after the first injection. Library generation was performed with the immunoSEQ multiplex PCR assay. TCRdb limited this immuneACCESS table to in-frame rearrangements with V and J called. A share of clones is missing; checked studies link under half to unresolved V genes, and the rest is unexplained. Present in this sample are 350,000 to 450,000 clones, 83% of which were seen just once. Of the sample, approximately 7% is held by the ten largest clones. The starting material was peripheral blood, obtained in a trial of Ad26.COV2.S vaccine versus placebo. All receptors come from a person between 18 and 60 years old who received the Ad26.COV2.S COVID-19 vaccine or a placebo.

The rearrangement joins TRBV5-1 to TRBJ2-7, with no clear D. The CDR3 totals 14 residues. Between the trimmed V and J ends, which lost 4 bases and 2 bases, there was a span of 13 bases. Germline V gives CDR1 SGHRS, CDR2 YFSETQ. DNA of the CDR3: TGCGCCAGCAGCCCCCCGACACCTACCTACGAGCAGTACTTC. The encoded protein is CASSPPTPTYEQYF.

CDR3 nucleotides: TGTGCCAGCAGAGAGGACAGGGGTCTTGGCTACACCTTC. As protein: CASREDRGLGYTF. The V call is TRBV6-6, the J call TRBJ1-2, with 9 positions matching TRBD1. This CDR3 region has 13 residues. CDR1 and CDR2 from the germline V gene are MNHNY and SVGAGI (reference sequence). The ends lost 6 bases at V and 7 bases at J; junction bases unmatched: 6.

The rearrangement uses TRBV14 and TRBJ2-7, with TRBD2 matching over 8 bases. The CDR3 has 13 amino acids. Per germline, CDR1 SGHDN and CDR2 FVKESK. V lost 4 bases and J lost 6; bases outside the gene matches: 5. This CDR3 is CASSLFGGVEQYF. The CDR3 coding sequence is TGTGCCAGCAGCCTGTTCGGGGGGGTCGAGCAGTACTTC.

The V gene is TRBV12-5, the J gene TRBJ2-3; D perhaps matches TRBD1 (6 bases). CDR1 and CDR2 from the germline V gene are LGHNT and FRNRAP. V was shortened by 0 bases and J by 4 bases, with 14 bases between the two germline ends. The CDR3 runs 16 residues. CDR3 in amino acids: CASGLVLKQGADTQYF. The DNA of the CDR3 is TGTGCTAGTGGTTTGGTACTAAAACAGGGCGCAGATACGCAGTATTTT.

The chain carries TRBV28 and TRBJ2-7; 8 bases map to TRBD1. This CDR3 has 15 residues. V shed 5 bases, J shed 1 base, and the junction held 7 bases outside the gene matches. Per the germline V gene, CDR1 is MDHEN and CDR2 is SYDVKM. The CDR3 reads CASSVDRATSYEQYF. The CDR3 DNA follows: TGTGCCAGCAGTGTGGACAGGGCGACTTCCTACGAGCAGTACTTC.

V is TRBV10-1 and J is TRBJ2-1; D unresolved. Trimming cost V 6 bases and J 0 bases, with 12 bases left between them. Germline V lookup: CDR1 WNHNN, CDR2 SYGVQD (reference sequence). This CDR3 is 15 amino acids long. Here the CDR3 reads CASSLGRNSYNEQFF. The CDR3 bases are TGCGCCAGCAGCCTTGGAAGGAACTCCTACAATGAGCAGTTCTTC.

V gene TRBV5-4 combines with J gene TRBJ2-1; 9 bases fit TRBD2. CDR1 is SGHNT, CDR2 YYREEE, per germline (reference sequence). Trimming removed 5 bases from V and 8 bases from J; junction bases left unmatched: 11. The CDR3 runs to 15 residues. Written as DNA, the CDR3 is TGTGCCAGCAGGACGGCGGGGGGGCCTTACCATGAGCAGTTCTTC. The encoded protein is CASRTAGGPYHEQFF.

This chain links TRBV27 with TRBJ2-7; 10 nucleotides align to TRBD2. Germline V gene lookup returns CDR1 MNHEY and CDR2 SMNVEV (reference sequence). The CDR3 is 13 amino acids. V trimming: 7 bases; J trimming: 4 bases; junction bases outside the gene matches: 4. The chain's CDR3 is CASKYSGGYEQYF. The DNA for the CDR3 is TGTGCCAGCAAGTATAGCGGGGGGTACGAGCAGTACTTC.

CDR3 DNA sequence: TGCGCCAGCAGCCAAGTATCGACAGGATACGAGCAGTACTTC. Protein: CASSQVSTGYEQYF. The chain couples TRBV4-1 to TRBJ2-7; TRBD1 might be the D (6 bases). Germline values: CDR1 MGHRA, CDR2 YSYEKL. V was shortened by 1 base and J by 4 bases, with 11 bases between the two germline ends. The CDR3 consists of 14 residues.

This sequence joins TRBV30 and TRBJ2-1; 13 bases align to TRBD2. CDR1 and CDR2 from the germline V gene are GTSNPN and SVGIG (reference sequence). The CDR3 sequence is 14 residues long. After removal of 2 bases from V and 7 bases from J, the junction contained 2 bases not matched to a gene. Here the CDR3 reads CAWSRLAGGNEQFF. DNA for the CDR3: TGTGCCTGGAGTCGACTAGCGGGAGGTAATGAGCAGTTCTTC.

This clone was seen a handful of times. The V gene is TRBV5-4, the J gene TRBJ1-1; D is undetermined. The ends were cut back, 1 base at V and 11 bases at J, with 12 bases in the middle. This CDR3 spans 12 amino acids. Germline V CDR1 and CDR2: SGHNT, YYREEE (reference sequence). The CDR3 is CASSLRVGGAFF. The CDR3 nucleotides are TGTGCCAGCAGCTTGAGGGTTGGTGGTGCTTTCTTT.

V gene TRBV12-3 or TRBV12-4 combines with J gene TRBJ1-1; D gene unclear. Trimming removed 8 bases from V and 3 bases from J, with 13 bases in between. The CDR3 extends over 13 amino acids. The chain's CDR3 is CASPLGGHTEAFF. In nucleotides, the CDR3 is TGTGCCAGCCCCCTAGGAGGGCACACTGAAGCTTTCTTT.